This T cell receptor beta chain was identified in a study of blood T cell repertoires in COVID-19. The overall study: From the United States, Italy and Spain came samples of acute and convalescent COVID-19. Sources were T cells, B-cell-depleted T cells, or PBMCs; the material itself was cDNA or gDNA.

CDR3 length: 11 residues. Germline CDR1 MNHEY, CDR2 SVGAGI. With 6 bases clipped from V and 7 bases from J, the junction kept 2 bases outside the gene matches. Authors' analysis steps: Amplification of reference gene primers was used by the study to estimate nucleated cell counts. TCRdb's copy holds only in-frame clones and misses some; the assay was immunoSEQ multiplex PCR. That table gives V, J and clone size, and the DNA gave D and trimming. The table lists under 200,000 clones, just under 80% of them singletons. The sample taken for sequencing was peripheral blood. This chain joins TRBV6-5 and TRBJ1-1; 7 bases match TRBD1. This clonotype originated in a man aged 65-85 years with active or convalescent COVID-19. The CDR3 sequence: CASRDRLEAFF. DNA for the CDR3: TGTGCCAGCAGGGACAGGCTTGAAGCTTTCTTT.